The rows below give T cell receptor beta chains drawn from one sample of a study of blood T cell repertoires in COVID-19. The repertoire was sequenced with immunoSEQ multiplex PCR; TCRdb's copy has only in-frame clones and lacks some. This table holds about 72,000 clones, about 80% found once. The sample consisted of peripheral blood. The source is a human donor in a cohort sampled during active COVID-19. CDR3s include the opening cysteine and the closing phenylalanine or tryptophan. D genes are given only for firm matches. A clone size is listed for some rows: how often the clone was seen (once, few, many), or a class if it is expanded.

TRBV5-4	NA	NA	TRBJ2-5	CASRILAQETQYF	TGTGCCAGCAGAATTCTAGCCCAAGAGACCCAGTACTTC
TRBV7-9	once	NA	TRBJ2-7	CASSPRGNYEQYF	TGTGCCAGCAGCCCTAGGGGAAATTACGAGCAGTACTTC
TRBV10-3	NA	NA	TRBJ1-5	CAISELGAPSNQPQHF	TGTGCCATCAGTGAGTTGGGGGCGCCTAGCAATCAGCCCCAGCATTTT
TRBV6-5	NA	TRBD2	TRBJ2-7	CASSYSTGGIYEQYF	TGTGCCAGCAGTTACTCTACGGGGGGGATCTACGAGCAGTACTTC
TRBV2	NA	NA	TRBJ2-1	CASRPDSANYNEQFF	TGTGCCAGCAGACCGGACTCGGCGAACTACAATGAGCAGTTCTTC
TRBV21-1	NA	NA	TRBJ1-4	CASSKFGGYEKLFF	TGTGCCAGCAGCAAATTTGGAGGGTATGAAAAACTGTTTTTT
TRBV10-3	NA	NA	TRBJ1-3	CAISDQESGNTIYF	TGTGCCATCAGTGACCAGGAATCCGGAAACACCATATATTTT
TRBV19	NA	TRBD2	TRBJ2-1	CASSKLAGNYNEQFF	TGTGCCAGTAGTAAGCTAGCGGGGAACTACAATGAGCAGTTCTTC
TRBV7-8	NA	NA	TRBJ1-6	CASSLAEREVESPLHF	TGTGCCAGCAGCTTAGCGGAGCGGGAGGTTGAATCACCCCTCCACTTT
TRBV5-1	NA	NA	TRBJ2-3	CASRLPQSTDTQYF	TGCGCCAGCAGGCTCCCTCAGAGCACAGATACGCAGTATTTT
TRBV11-2	NA	NA	TRBJ2-7	CASSPTASYEQYF	TGTGCCAGCAGCCCGACAGCCTCCTACGAGCAGTACTTC
TRBV4-2	once	NA	TRBJ2-7	CASSQASGTSMREQYF	TGTGCCAGCAGCCAGGCGTCCGGGACATCCATGAGGGAGCAGTACTTC
TRBV27	NA	TRBD1	TRBJ1-2	CASSRTGDYGYTF	TGTGCCAGCAGTAGGACAGGGGACTATGGCTACACCTTC
TRBV5-6	NA	TRBD2	TRBJ2-5	CASSLSRGGSWTQYF	TGTGCCAGCAGCTTGAGCCGGGGAGGGAGCTGGACCCAGTACTTC
TRBV5-1	NA	NA	TRBJ2-1	CASSEGYGDEQFF	TGCGCCAGCAGCGAGGGATACGGGGATGAGCAGTTCTTC
TRBV3-1/TRBV3-2	NA	NA	TRBJ2-7	CASSLGTNYEQYF	TGTGCCAGCAGTTTAGGGACAAACTACGAGCAGTACTTC
TRBV5-8	many	TRBD2	TRBJ2-2	CASSFASGGNTGELFF	TGTGCCAGCAGCTTTGCTAGCGGGGGGAACACCGGGGAGCTGTTTTTT
TRBV6-2/TRBV6-3	few	TRBD1	TRBJ2-1	CASSYSPGQGIYNEQFF	TGTGCCAGCAGTTACTCCCCTGGACAGGGAATCTACAATGAGCAGTTCTTC
TRBV19	NA	NA	TRBJ1-2	CASSQGPYGYTF	TGTGCCAGTAGTCAGGGGCCCTATGGCTACACCTTC
TRBV6-2/TRBV6-3	NA	NA	TRBJ2-7	CASSYRNSEQYF	TGTGCCAGCAGTTACCGAAACAGTGAGCAGTACTTC
TRBV2	NA	NA	TRBJ1-1	CASSEAIKYTEAFF	TGTGCCAGCAGTGAAGCAATCAAATACACTGAAGCTTTCTTT
TRBV12-3/TRBV12-4	NA	NA	TRBJ2-3	CASSFTADTQYF	TGTGCCAGCAGTTTTACGGCAGATACGCAGTATTTT
TRBV15	NA	NA	TRBJ1-3	CATSANGNTIYF	TGTGCCACCAGCGCGAACGGAAACACCATATATTTT
TRBV5-1	NA	NA	TRBJ1-1	CASSLTQTEAFF	TGCGCCAGCAGCTTGACGCAGACTGAAGCTTTCTTT
TRBV6-2/TRBV6-3	NA	TRBD1	TRBJ2-3	CASGSGGAGADTQYF	TGTGCCAGCGGTTCAGGGGGCGCGGGCGCAGATACGCAGTATTTT
TRBV4-1	once	TRBD1	TRBJ1-1	CASSQVATGYTEAFF	TGCGCCAGCAGCCAAGTCGCGACAGGGTACACTGAAGCTTTCTTT
TRBV30	few	TRBD1	TRBJ2-7	CAWGGTGRYF	TGTGCCTGGGGAGGGACAGGGCGGTACTTC
TRBV5-6	NA	NA	TRBJ1-2	CASSLRAGNYGYTF	TGTGCCAGCAGCTTAAGGGCAGGGAACTATGGCTACACCTTC
TRBV20-1	NA	NA	TRBJ2-5	CSASLIKGRQETQYF	TGCAGTGCTAGTCTTATCAAGGGGAGGCAAGAGACCCAGTACTTC
TRBV6-5	NA	TRBD1	TRBJ2-5	CASSPFRGNQETQYF	TGTGCCAGCAGCCCCTTCAGGGGGAACCAAGAGACCCAGTACTTC
TRBV19	few	NA	TRBJ2-5	CASSQQSTGTQYF	TGTGCCAGTAGTCAACAGTCAACCGGGACCCAGTACTTC
TRBV5-4	NA	TRBD1	TRBJ1-1	CASSWGQGDTEAFF	TGTGCCAGCAGCTGGGGACAGGGGGACACTGAAGCTTTCTTT
TRBV7-2	NA	NA	TRBJ1-2	CASSLGVGRGYTF	TGTGCCAGCAGCTTAGGTGTGGGCCGTGGCTACACCTTC
TRBV6-5	few	NA	TRBJ1-1	CASNNNRFWVGAFF	TGTGCCAGCAATAATAACAGGTTTTGGGTTGGAGCTTTCTTT
TRBV27	NA	TRBD2	TRBJ2-5	CASSFIGGLQETQYF	TGTGCCAGCAGTTTCATCGGGGGACTACAAGAGACCCAGTACTTC
TRBV5-4	NA	NA	TRBJ2-7	CASGSRAGGEQYF	TGTGCCAGCGGCTCGCGGGCGGGTGGAGAGCAGTACTTC
TRBV6-5	NA	NA	TRBJ2-3	CASSQQGFSTDTQYF	TGTGCCAGCAGTCAACAGGGTTTTAGCACAGATACGCAGTATTTT
TRBV4-2	few	TRBD1	TRBJ1-6	CASSQDPGQGNSPLHF	TGTGCCAGCAGCCAAGATCCGGGACAGGGTAATTCACCCCTCCACTTT
TRBV5-7	once	NA	TRBJ2-7	CASSLSRDNSYEQYF	TGTGCCAGCAGCTTGTCTCGGGACAACTCCTACGAGCAGTACTTC
TRBV9	NA	TRBD1	TRBJ1-3	CASSPRTGGSYGNTIYF	TGTGCCAGCAGCCCCAGGACAGGGGGCTCTTACGGAAACACCATATATTTT
TRBV7-8	NA	NA	TRBJ2-2	CASSSRARGNTGELFF	TGTGCCAGCAGCAGTCGAGCGCGGGGGAACACCGGGGAGCTGTTTTTT
TRBV9	NA	NA	TRBJ1-6	CASSVGYRSSYNSPLHF	TGTGCCAGCAGCGTAGGTTACCGGAGCTCCTATAATTCACCCCTCCACTTT
TRBV18	NA	TRBD1	TRBJ2-7	CASSPGGQPTEQYF	TGTGCCAGCTCACCAGGGGGACAGCCTACCGAGCAGTACTTC
TRBV29-1	NA	TRBD1	TRBJ1-2	CSALQGMDYTF	TGCAGCGCACTACAGGGGATGGACTACACCTTC
TRBV9	NA	NA	TRBJ1-4	CASSVGQSATNEKLFF	TGTGCCAGCAGCGTAGGGCAATCTGCAACTAATGAAAAACTGTTTTTT
TRBV19	NA	NA	TRBJ2-7	CASRDLSSYEQYF	TGTGCCAGTCGGGACTTAAGCTCCTACGAGCAGTACTTC
TRBV4-1	NA	TRBD1	TRBJ1-3	CASSQDIPQGAGNTIYF	TGCGCCAGCAGCCAAGATATCCCCCAGGGGGCTGGAAACACCATATATTTT
TRBV6-4	NA	NA	TRBJ1-4	CASSDEAVGLFF	TGTGCCAGCAGTGATGAGGCCGTCGGACTGTTTTTT
TRBV4-2	NA	TRBD2	TRBJ2-7	CASSQDDLSGGAYEQYF	TGTGCCAGCAGCCAAGACGACCTTTCGGGGGGGGCCTACGAGCAGTACTTC
TRBV29-1	NA	NA	TRBJ2-1	CSVVQDGQFF	TGCAGCGTTGTTCAGGATGGGCAGTTCTTC
TRBV19	NA	NA	TRBJ1-1	CASRRADTEAFF	TGTGCCAGTAGGAGGGCGGACACTGAAGCTTTCTTT
TRBV2	once	TRBD2	TRBJ2-2	CASSATSGGVELFF	TGTGCCAGCAGTGCGACTAGCGGGGGGGTGGAGCTGTTTTTT
TRBV6-5	NA	NA	TRBJ2-7	CAGGGLAAGYEQYF	TGTGCCGGGGGCGGGCTAGCGGCAGGCTACGAGCAGTACTTC
TRBV3-1/TRBV3-2	NA	NA	TRBJ2-5	CASSGDSAQETQYF	TGTGCCAGCAGCGGTGACTCGGCCCAAGAGACCCAGTACTTC
TRBV19	NA	TRBD2	TRBJ2-7	CASSTSLAASYEQYF	TGTGCCAGTAGTACCAGTCTAGCGGCTTCCTACGAGCAGTACTTC
TRBV29-1	NA	NA	TRBJ2-7	CSVLQGLWQYF	TGCAGCGTTCTCCAGGGGTTATGGCAGTACTTC
TRBV5-1	NA	NA	TRBJ1-2	CASSLNRDGYTF	TGCGCCAGCAGCTTAAACAGGGATGGCTACACCTTC